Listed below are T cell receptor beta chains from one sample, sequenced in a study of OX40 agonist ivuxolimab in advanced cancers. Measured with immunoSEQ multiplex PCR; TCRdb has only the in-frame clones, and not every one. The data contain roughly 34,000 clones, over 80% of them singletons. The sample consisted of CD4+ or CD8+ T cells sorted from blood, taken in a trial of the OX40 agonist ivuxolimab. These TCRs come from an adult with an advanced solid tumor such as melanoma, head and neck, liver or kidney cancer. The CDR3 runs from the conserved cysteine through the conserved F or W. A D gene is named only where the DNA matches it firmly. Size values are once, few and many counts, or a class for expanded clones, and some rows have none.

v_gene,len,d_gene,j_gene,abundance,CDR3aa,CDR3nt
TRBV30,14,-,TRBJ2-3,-,CAWNYPEGTDTQYF,TGTGCCTGGAACTATCCTGAAGGCACAGATACGCAGTATTTT
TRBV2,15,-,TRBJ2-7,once,CASTRTASSSYEQYF,TGTGCCAGCACCCGGACTGCCTCGAGCTCCTACGAGCAGTACTTC
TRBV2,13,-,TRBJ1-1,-,CASSLAVNTEAFF,TGTGCCAGCAGCCTAGCGGTGAACACTGAAGCTTTCTTT
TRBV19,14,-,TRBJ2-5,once,CASSPGTIQETQYF,TGTGCCAGTAGTCCGGGCACTATTCAAGAGACCCAGTACTTC
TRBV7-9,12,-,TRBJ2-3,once,CASSTDTDTQYF,TGTGCCAGCAGCACAGACACAGATACGCAGTATTTT
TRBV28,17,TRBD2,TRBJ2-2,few,CASSLWRLAGGPGELFF,TGTGCCAGCAGTTTATGGAGACTAGCGGGAGGGCCCGGGGAGCTGTTTTTT
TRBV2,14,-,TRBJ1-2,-,CASTSEGGRYGYTF,TGTGCCAGCACAAGCGAAGGGGGGCGGTATGGCTACACCTTC
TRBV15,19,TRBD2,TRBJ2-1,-,CATSSSGSLASGIYNEQFF,TGTGCCACCAGCAGCTCGGGTTCGTTGGCTAGCGGGATATACAATGAGCAGTTCTTC
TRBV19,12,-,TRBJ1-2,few,CASRDAVYGYTF,TGTGCCAGTAGGGACGCCGTCTATGGCTACACCTTC
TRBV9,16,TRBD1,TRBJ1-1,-,CASSVQSNRGNTEAFF,TGTGCCAGCAGCGTCCAATCAAACAGGGGCAACACTGAAGCTTTCTTT
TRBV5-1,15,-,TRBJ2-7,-,CASSLGGLGAYEQYF,TGCGCCAGCAGCTTGGGTGGGCTGGGGGCCTACGAGCAGTACTTC
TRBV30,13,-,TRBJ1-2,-,CAWSNSGDYGYTF,TGTGCCTGGAGTAATTCAGGGGACTATGGCTACACCTTC
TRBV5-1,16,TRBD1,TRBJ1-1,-,CASSGGGGSGDTEAFF,TGCGCCAGCAGCGGTGGAGGGGGCTCGGGAGACACTGAAGCTTTCTTT
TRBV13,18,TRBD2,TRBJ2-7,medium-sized,CASRPSRLAGGHNYEQYF,TGTGCCAGCAGACCCTCTAGACTAGCGGGGGGCCATAACTACGAGCAGTACTTC
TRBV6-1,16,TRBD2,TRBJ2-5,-,CASSEQAGGGAETQYF,TGTGCCAGCAGTGAACAGGCGGGGGGTGGGGCAGAGACCCAGTACTTC
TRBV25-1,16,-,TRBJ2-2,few,CASSENELARTGELFF,TGTGCCAGCAGTGAAAATGAACTAGCCCGGACCGGGGAGCTGTTTTTT
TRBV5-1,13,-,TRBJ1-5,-,CASSEASNQPQHF,TGCGCCAGCAGCGAGGCCAGTAATCAGCCCCAGCATTTT
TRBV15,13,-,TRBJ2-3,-,CATGIRSTDTQYF,TGTGCCACCGGGATTAGAAGCACAGATACGCAGTATTTT
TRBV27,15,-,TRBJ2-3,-,CASTSTGINTDTQYF,TGTGCCAGCACCTCCACAGGTATAAACACAGATACGCAGTATTTT
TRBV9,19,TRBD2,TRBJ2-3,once,CASSENSGLAGGWGPTQYF,TGTGCCAGCAGTGAAAATTCGGGACTAGCGGGAGGTTGGGGACCTACGCAGTATTTT
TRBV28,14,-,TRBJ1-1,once,CASSFRGTNTEAFF,TGTGCCAGCAGTTTTAGAGGGACCAACACTGAAGCTTTCTTT
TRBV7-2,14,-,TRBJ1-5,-,CASSLYNSNQPQHF,TGTGCCAGCAGCTTATATAATAGCAATCAGCCCCAGCATTTT
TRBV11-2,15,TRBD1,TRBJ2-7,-,CASSTQGQDLSEQYF,TGTGCCAGCAGCACACAAGGACAGGACCTTTCCGAGCAGTACTTC
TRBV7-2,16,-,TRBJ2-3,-,CASSLLPGSSTDTQYF,TGTGCCAGCAGCTTACTGCCGGGATCTAGCACAGATACGCAGTATTTT
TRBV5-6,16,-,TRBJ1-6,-,CASSLGAGRRYSPLHF,TGTGCCAGCAGCTTGGGGGCCGGACGGCGGTATTCACCCCTCCACTTT
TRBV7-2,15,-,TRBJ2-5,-,CASSLAKTGQETQYF,TGTGCCAGCAGCTTAGCAAAGACAGGTCAAGAGACCCAGTACTTC
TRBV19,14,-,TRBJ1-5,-,CASSIEWEFQPQHF,TGTGCCAGTAGTATAGAGTGGGAATTTCAGCCCCAGCATTTT
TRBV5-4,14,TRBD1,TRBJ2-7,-,CASSLEAGGGEQYF,TGTGCCAGCAGCTTGGAGGCAGGGGGCGGCGAGCAGTACTTC
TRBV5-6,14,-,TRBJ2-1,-,CASSFQAPGAEQFF,TGTGCCAGCAGCTTTCAAGCCCCGGGGGCTGAGCAGTTCTTC
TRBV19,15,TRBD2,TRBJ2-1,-,CASSIFSGSGGEQFF,TGTGCCAGTAGTATTTTTTCGGGGAGCGGGGGCGAGCAGTTCTTC
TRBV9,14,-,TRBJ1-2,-,CASSDREPGYGYTF,TGTGCCAGCAGCGACAGGGAACCGGGCTATGGCTACACCTTC
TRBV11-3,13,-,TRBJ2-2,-,CASSLDGTGELFF,TGTGCCAGCAGCTTAGATGGCACCGGGGAGCTGTTTTTT
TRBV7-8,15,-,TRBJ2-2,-,CASSLDGRSTGELFF,TGTGCCAGCAGCTTAGATGGGAGATCCACCGGGGAGCTGTTTTTT
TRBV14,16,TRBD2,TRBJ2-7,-,CASSQRISGSSYEQYF,TGTGCCAGCAGCCAACGAATTAGCGGGAGCTCCTACGAGCAGTACTTC
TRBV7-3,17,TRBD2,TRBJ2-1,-,CASSSIASGNSYNEQFF,TGTGCCAGCAGCTCCATAGCCAGCGGGAACTCCTATAATGAGCAGTTCTTC
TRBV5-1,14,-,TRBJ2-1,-,CASSPGGTVGEQFF,TGCGCCAGCAGCCCGGGGGGGACAGTCGGGGAGCAGTTCTTC
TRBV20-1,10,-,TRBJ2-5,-,CSWAQETQYF,TGCAGTTGGGCCCAAGAGACCCAGTACTTC
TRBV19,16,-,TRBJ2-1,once,CASSSGVPGSYNEQFF,TGTGCCAGTAGTTCGGGAGTTCCAGGCTCCTACAATGAGCAGTTCTTC
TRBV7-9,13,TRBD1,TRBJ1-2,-,CAYGTGEAYGYTF,TGTGCCTACGGGACAGGGGAGGCCTATGGCTACACCTTC
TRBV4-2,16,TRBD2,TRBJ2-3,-,CASSKRLAGDTDTQYF,TGTGCCAGCAGCAAGCGACTAGCGGGGGACACAGATACGCAGTATTTT
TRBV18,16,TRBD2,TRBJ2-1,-,CASSPPASGSYNEQFF,TGTGCCAGCTCACCACCGGCTAGCGGGAGTTACAATGAGCAGTTCTTC
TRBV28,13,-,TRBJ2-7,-,CASSQGPIYEQYF,TGTGCCAGCAGTCAGGGACCGATCTACGAGCAGTACTTC
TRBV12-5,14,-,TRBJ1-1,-,CASGPGVMDTEAFF,TGTGCTAGTGGTCCCGGGGTGATGGACACTGAAGCTTTCTTT
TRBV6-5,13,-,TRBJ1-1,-,CASKETVNTEAFF,TGTGCCAGCAAAGAGACAGTGAACACTGAAGCTTTCTTT
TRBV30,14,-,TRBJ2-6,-,CAWSGVAGANVLTF,TGTGCCTGGAGTGGGGTGGCTGGGGCCAACGTCCTGACTTTC
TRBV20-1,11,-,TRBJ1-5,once,CSARDIGVQHF,TGCAGTGCTAGAGATATCGGGGTACAGCATTTT
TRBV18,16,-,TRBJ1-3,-,CASSPGARSSGNTIYF,TGTGCCAGCTCACCAGGGGCCAGGTCCTCTGGAAACACCATATATTTT
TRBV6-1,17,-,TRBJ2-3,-,CASSETTGPFSTDTQYF,TGTGCCAGCAGTGAAACCACAGGGCCCTTTTCCACAGATACGCAGTATTTT
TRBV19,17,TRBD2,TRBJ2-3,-,CASRFGLAAGSTDTQYF,TGTGCCAGTAGATTCGGATTGGCAGCGGGAAGCACAGATACGCAGTATTTT
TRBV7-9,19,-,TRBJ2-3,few,CASSSRQGIGGSRTDTQYF,TGTGCCAGCAGCTCCAGACAGGGCATAGGGGGGTCTAGGACAGATACGCAGTATTTT
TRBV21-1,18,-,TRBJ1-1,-,CASSKNRGTGKNCAEAFF,TGTGCCAGCAGCAAAAATCGGGGTACAGGGAAAAACTGCGCTGAAGCTTTCTTT
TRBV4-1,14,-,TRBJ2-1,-,CASSQPRPVGEQFF,TGCGCCAGCAGCCAGCCGAGACCCGTCGGGGAGCAGTTCTTC
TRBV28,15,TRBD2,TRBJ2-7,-,CASSLPLAGGTEQYF,TGTGCCAGCAGTTTACCCCTAGCGGGAGGAACCGAGCAGTACTTC
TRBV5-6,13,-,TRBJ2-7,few,CASSLFRVREQYF,TGTGCCAGCAGCTTGTTCAGGGTAAGGGAGCAGTACTTC
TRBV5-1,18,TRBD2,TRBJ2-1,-,CASSSVGTSGTSYNEQFF,TGCGCCAGCAGCTCGGTGGGGACTAGCGGGACCTCCTACAATGAGCAGTTCTTC
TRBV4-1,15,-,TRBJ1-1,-,CASSQDWGMNTEAFF,TGCGCCAGCAGCCAAGATTGGGGGATGAACACTGAAGCTTTCTTT
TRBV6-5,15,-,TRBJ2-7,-,CASSYDQGRAYEQYF,TGTGCCAGCAGTTACGATCAGGGAAGAGCCTACGAGCAGTACTTC
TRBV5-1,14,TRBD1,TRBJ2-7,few,CASSTDRGLSEQYF,TGCGCCAGCAGCACGGACAGGGGGCTATCCGAGCAGTACTTC
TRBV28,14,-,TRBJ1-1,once,CASSLWQGYTEAFF,TGTGCCAGCAGTTTATGGCAGGGGTACACTGAAGCTTTCTTT
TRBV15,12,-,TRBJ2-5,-,CATSSLLSTQYF,TGTGCCACCAGCAGTTTACTGAGCACCCAGTACTTC